These 28 T cell receptor beta chains share one sample of origin, sequenced in a study of beta chain features in type 1 diabetes. The authors reverse transcribed all of the isolated RNA, so sequencing captured expressed TCRB transcripts. Sequencing was performed with immunoSEQ multiplex PCR; in TCRdb, only in-frame clones are kept and a portion is missing. The sample lists 350,000 to 400,000 clones; over 12% were seen once. The sequenced sample was naive CD4+ T cells from blood. The source is a woman aged 18-29 years in good health.

The chain carries TRBV30 and TRBJ1-5; TRBD1 matches at 7 bases. The junction had 3 bases not matched to a gene; V was cut back by 4 bases and J by 0 bases. The germline gives CDR1 GTSNPN, CDR2 SVGIG (reference sequence). This CDR3 has 14 residues. This chain's CDR3 is CAWNRGGSNQPQHF. CDR3 coding DNA: TGTGCCTGGAACAGGGGAGGTAGCAATCAGCCCCAGCATTTT.

The chain uses TRBV29-1 and TRBJ2-5; D remains ambiguous. Trimming removed 6 bases from V and 2 bases from J, with 16 bases in between. This CDR3 spans 14 amino acids. Germline V gene data show CDR1 as SQVTM and CDR2 as ANQGSEA. CDR3 protein: CSVVSRRIQETQYF. In nucleotides, the CDR3 is TGCAGCGTGGTGTCTAGGCGGATTCAAGAGACCCAGTACTTC. Based on the CDR3 plus reference TRBV29-1 and TRBJ2-5, the full variable domain is SAVISQKPSRDICQRGTSLTIQCQVDSQVTMMFWYRQQPGQSLTLIATANQGSEATYESGFVIDKFPISRPNLTFSTLTVSNMSPEDSSIYLCSVVSRRIQETQYFGPGTRLLVL.

This sequence joins TRBV30 and TRBJ1-5; unclear D gene. There are 13 residues in the CDR3. CDR1 GTSNPN and CDR2 SVGIG come from the germline V gene (reference sequence). The ends were cut back, 2 bases at V and 7 bases at J, with 12 bases in the middle. Written as DNA, the CDR3 is TGTGCCTGGAGTCGCGGGGTTGGCCAGCCCCAGCATTTT. It codes for CAWSRGVGQPQHF.

The CDR3 sequence is CASSPPRGTSGRYSYNEQFF. Here the CDR3 DNA reads TGCGCCAGCAGCCCACCTCGGGGGACTAGCGGGAGGTATTCCTACAATGAGCAGTTCTTC. This chain links TRBV4-1 with TRBJ2-1; 15 bases agree with TRBD2. The CDR3 spans 20 residues. The ends lost 4 bases at V and 1 base at J; junction bases unmatched: 11. In germline, CDR1 is MGHRA, CDR2 YSYEKL.

This clone was observed once. The genes are TRBV9 and TRBJ2-7, with TRBD2 matching 7 bases. The CDR3 sequence is 14 residues long. Germline trimming cut 2 bases from V and 6 bases from J; bases unmatched to any gene: 8. Germline assignment: CDR1 SGDLS and CDR2 YYNGEE. The CDR3, as DNA: TGTGCCAGCAGCGTGGGGCCGGGAGGCAGCGAGCAGTACTTC. Translating gives CASSVGPGGSEQYF.

The chain has TRBV5-1 and TRBJ2-7; weak D call: TRBD1 (5 bases). There are 12 residues in the CDR3. Trimming took off 4 bases at V and 2 bases at J, with 7 bases between the two ends. CDR1 and CDR2 from the germline V gene are SGHRS and YFSETQ. DNA of the CDR3: TGCGCCAGCAGCCTGGACACCTACGAGCAGTACTTC. Amino acids: CASSLDTYEQYF.

This clone has just a few counts. The chain joins TRBV4-2 to TRBJ2-5; TRBD2 might be the D (5 bases). The J call may be faulty, since TRBJ2-7 better matches the DNA end. The CDR3 loop spans 12 amino acids. Germline CDR1 reads LGHNA; CDR2 reads YNFKEQ. The CDR3 region has the DNA TGTGCCAGCAGCCCCGGGGTAGGCGAGCAGTACTTC. Translated, it gives CASSPGVGEQYF.

J is TRBJ1-5 and V is TRBV19, with 8 bases matching TRBD1. V lost 7 bases and J lost 6; bases outside the gene matches: 11. The CDR3 totals 15 residues. Per the germline V gene, CDR1 is LNHDA and CDR2 is SQIVND (reference sequence). This chain's CDR3 is CASTERGQGAQPQHF. The CDR3 nucleotides are TGTGCCAGTACCGAAAGGGGCCAGGGGGCTCAGCCCCAGCATTTT.

This clone was detected a few times. The chain recombines TRBV2 with TRBJ1-1; possible D gene TRBD1, 6 bases. The length of the CDR3 is 14 residues. Germline CDR1 reads SNHLY; CDR2 reads FYNNEI. With 6 bases removed from V and 4 bases from J, the gap between germline ends came to 15 bases. CDR3 residues: CASSALQGITEAFF. The CDR3 nucleotides are TGTGCCAGCAGCGCCCTTCAGGGGATCACTGAAGCTTTCTTT.

Points on this clone: The junction does not match germline at one end; this may be a read error. The chain couples TRBV7-2 to TRBJ1-2; a possible D gene is TRBD1 (5 bases). There are 14 residues in the CDR3. CDR1 is SGHTA and CDR2 is FQGNSA in the germline V gene. CDR3 residues: CASTLGRGSYGYTF. The CDR3 nucleotides are TGTGCCAGCACCTTAGGGAGGGGTAGCTATGGCTACACCTTC.

J is TRBJ2-7 and V is TRBV5-6; D may be TRBD2 (6 bases). CDR3 length: 14 residues. Germline V gene data show CDR1 as SGHDT and CDR2 as YYEEEE. V dropped 2 bases and J dropped 3 bases, with 12 bases sitting between them. CDR3 nucleotides: TGTGCCAGCAGCTTCGGAGGGGAAGGCTACGAGCAGTACTTC. Protein: CASSFGGEGYEQYF. The complete variable domain, with remaining parts taken from reference TRBV5-6 and TRBJ2-7, reads DAGVTQSPTHLIKTRGQQVTLRCSPKSGHDTVSWYQQALGQGPQFIFQYYEEEERQRGNFPDRFSGHQFPNYSSELNVNALLLGDSALYLCASSFGGEGYEQYFGPGTRLTVT.

This clone showed up just a few times. This sequence joins TRBV30 and TRBJ1-5; the D gene is possibly TRBD1 (6 bases). The CDR3 totals 12 residues. Deletions cut 5 bases from V and 5 bases from J, with 10 bases between. Germline V CDR1 and CDR2: GTSNPN, SVGIG (reference sequence). The CDR3 nucleotides read TGTGCCTGGGCGACAGGTTATCAGCCCCAGCATTTT. This encodes CAWATGYQPQHF.

Only a few counts were recorded for this clone. This chain connects TRBV28 to TRBJ2-4; TRBD1 matches 12 bases. CDR1 MDHEN and CDR2 SYDVKM come from the germline V gene. With V trimmed by 5 bases and J by 6 bases, 8 bases remained unmatched. The CDR3 length is 16 residues. CDR3 in DNA: TGTGCCAGCAGTGGGGACAGGGGGCAAGTTCGAAACATTCAGTACTTC. Translation: CASSGDRGQVRNIQYF.

This clone was counted a few times. The chain has TRBV5-6 and TRBJ2-7; the match to TRBD2 covers 10 bases. Germline-derived CDR1 and CDR2 are SGHDT and YYEEEE. The CDR3 runs 15 residues. The J segment lost 3 bases and the V segment lost 1 base, leaving 4 bases of the junction unmatched. In DNA form, the CDR3 reads TGTGCCAGCAGCTTGCCTAGCGGGAGTGTCTACGAGCAGTACTTC. Translated, it gives CASSLPSGSVYEQYF.

CDR3 DNA: TGTGCCAGTTTTCGGTCTGGGGCCAACGTCCTGACTTTC. Translated: CASFRSGANVLTF. V gene TRBV6-1 combines with J gene TRBJ2-6, with D uncertain. This CDR3 comprises 13 residues. The V end lost 9 bases, the J end lost 1 base, and 7 bases lay between the germline ends. Germline V gene lookup returns CDR1 MNHNS and CDR2 SASEGT.

CDR3 DNA: TGTGCCAGCAGAAGCGACAGGGGGCGCGTAGATACGCAGTATTTT. It codes for CASRSDRGRVDTQYF. The rearrangement links TRBV4-2 to TRBJ2-3; 10 bases match TRBD1. Germline assignment: CDR1 LGHNA and CDR2 YNFKEQ. V trimming: 6 bases; J trimming: 5 bases; junction bases outside the gene matches: 8. The CDR3 spans 15 residues.

The chain uses TRBV5-1 and TRBJ1-1; tentatively, D is TRBD1 (5 bases). CDR3 length: 15 residues. V was cut by 5 bases and J by 4 bases, with 18 bases left in between. Germline V gives CDR1 SGHRS, CDR2 YFSETQ. The CDR3 coding sequence is TGCGCCAGCAGGGACGACAGCCTAAAGACCACTGAAGCTTTCTTT. Translated: CASRDDSLKTTEAFF. Full variable domain (rest looked up from reference TRBV5-1 and TRBJ1-1): KAGVTQTPRYLIKTRGQQVTLSCSPISGHRSVSWYQQTPGQGLQFLFEYFSETQRNKGNFPGRFSGRQFSNSRSEMNVSTLELGDSALYLCASRDDSLKTTEAFFGQGTRLTVV.

The chain couples TRBV5-8 to TRBJ1-2; 8 bases map to TRBD1. The CDR3 length is 13 residues. The V segment lost 4 bases and the J segment 4 bases; nucleotides outside the gene matches: 3. The V gene's germline CDR1 is SGHTS and CDR2 YDEGEE. The CDR3, as DNA: TGTGCCAGCAGCCGACAGGGGCTCTATGGCTACACCTTC. It yields the protein CASSRQGLYGYTF.

V usage is TRBV6-5 and J usage is TRBJ2-7, with TRBD2 matching over 9 bases. CDR3 length: 11 residues. The J segment lost 11 bases and the V segment lost 6 bases, leaving 5 bases of the junction unmatched. Looked up from germline, CDR1 is MNHEY and CDR2 is SVGAGI. The CDR3 protein is CASRTSGPKYF. In DNA, the CDR3 is TGTGCCAGCAGGACTAGCGGTCCTAAGTACTTC.

V usage is TRBV4-1 and J usage is TRBJ2-1; 7 nucleotides line up with TRBD1. J lost 3 bases, V lost 0 bases, and 2 bases had no gene match. The CDR3 spans 15 residues. Germline CDR1 is MGHRA and CDR2 is YSYEKL. The CDR3 is CASSQDPGGYNEQFF. The CDR3 DNA reads as TGCGCCAGCAGCCAAGATCCAGGGGGCTACAATGAGCAGTTCTTC.

This clone occurred a few times. At one of its ends the junction is not consistent with the germline gene, which may arise from a read error. In nucleotides, the CDR3 is TGTGCTAGCAGCTCTAGCGGGACTAGGTCGGAGACCCAGTACTTC. Its protein is CASSSSGTRSETQYF. The chain couples TRBV7-7 to TRBJ2-5; TRBD2 aligns across 9 bases. CDR1 SSHAT and CDR2 FNYEAQ come from the germline V gene (reference sequence). The CDR3 runs to 15 residues.

The gene calls are TRBV5-1 and TRBJ2-7, with 7 bases that match TRBD1. The germline gives CDR1 SGHRS, CDR2 YFSETQ. J gave up 4 bases and V 1 base, and 2 bases lay outside the gene matches. CDR3 length: 13 amino acids. The CDR3 nucleotides read TGCGCCAGCAGCTTGTGGGACAGATACGAGCAGTACTTC. This sequence encodes CASSLWDRYEQYF.

This clone was picked up a small number of times. The V gene is TRBV30, the J gene TRBJ1-4; TRBD1 is a possible D gene (6 bases). Germline V gene data show CDR1 as GTSNPN and CDR2 as SVGIG (reference sequence). Trimming shortened V by 3 bases and J by 14 bases, and 19 bases separated the two germline ends. The CDR3 loop spans 13 amino acids. As DNA, the CDR3 is TGTGCCTGGAGCCCCCGGGGGGCCCTGACGCTGTTTTTT. Its translation is CAWSPRGALTLFF.

This clone was observed a handful of times. The CDR3 region is CASSYKNTEAFF. The CDR3 DNA reads as TGTGCCAGCAGCTACAAGAACACTGAAGCTTTCTTT. The rearrangement joins TRBV7-9 to TRBJ1-1; D unclear. This CDR3 has 12 residues. V shed 4 bases and J shed 1 base, with 4 bases lying between them. Germline V CDR1 and CDR2: SEHNR, FQNEAQ (reference sequence).

The chain couples TRBV30 to TRBJ2-5; a weak D match, TRBD2 (6 bases). The CDR3 is made up of 10 amino acids. Per the germline V gene, CDR1 is GTSNPN and CDR2 is SVGIG (reference sequence). CDR3 in amino acids: CAGGTETQYF. CDR3 in DNA: TGTGCTGGCGGGACGGAGACCCAGTACTTC.

This chain connects TRBV7-2 to TRBJ2-5, with 9 positions matching TRBD1. V shed 8 bases and J 5 bases; nucleotides not matched to a gene: 9. CDR3 length equals 14 residues. The germline V gene has CDR1 SGHTA and CDR2 FQGNSA. CDR3 region: CASGGGQGKETQYF. CDR3 DNA sequence: TGTGCCAGCGGGGGCGGACAGGGGAAGGAGACCCAGTACTTC.

The chain combines TRBV6-5 with TRBJ2-7, with 8 bases aligning to TRBD1. Germline trimming cut 6 bases from V and 6 bases from J; bases unmatched to any gene: 7. Germline assignment: CDR1 MNHEY and CDR2 SVGAGI. There are 13 residues in the CDR3. The CDR3 coding sequence is TGTGCCAGCAGAACCCCAGGGGGCGTCGAGCAGTACTTC. It is translated as CASRTPGGVEQYF.

This clone was seen a handful of times. The chain combines TRBV10-3 with TRBJ1-1; a possible D gene is TRBD1 (6 bases). The CDR3 spans 14 residues. Germline assignment: CDR1 ENHRY and CDR2 SYGVKD. Deletions cut 6 bases from V and 0 bases from J, with 11 bases between. The CDR3 loop is CAIRPRTVNTEAFF. CDR3 bases: TGTGCCATCAGACCAAGGACAGTGAACACTGAAGCTTTCTTT.